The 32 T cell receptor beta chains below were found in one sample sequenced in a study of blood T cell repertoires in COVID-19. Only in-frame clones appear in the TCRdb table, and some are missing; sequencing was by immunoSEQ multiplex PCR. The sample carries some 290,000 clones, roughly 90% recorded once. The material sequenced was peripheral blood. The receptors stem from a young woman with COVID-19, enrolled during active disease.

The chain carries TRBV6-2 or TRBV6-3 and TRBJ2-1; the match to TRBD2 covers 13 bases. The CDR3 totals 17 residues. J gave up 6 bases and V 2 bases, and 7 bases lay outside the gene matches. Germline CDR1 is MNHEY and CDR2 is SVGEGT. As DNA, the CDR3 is TGTGCCAGCAGTTACCTGCCCGGGACTAGCGGGACCAATGAGCAGTTCTTC. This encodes CASSYLPGTSGTNEQFF.

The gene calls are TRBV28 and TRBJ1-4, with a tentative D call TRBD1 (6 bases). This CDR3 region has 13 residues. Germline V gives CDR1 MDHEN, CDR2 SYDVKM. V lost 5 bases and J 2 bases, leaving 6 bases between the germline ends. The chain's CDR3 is CASSRGTNEKLFF. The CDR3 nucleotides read TGTGCCAGCAGTAGGGGGACTAATGAAAAACTGTTTTTT.

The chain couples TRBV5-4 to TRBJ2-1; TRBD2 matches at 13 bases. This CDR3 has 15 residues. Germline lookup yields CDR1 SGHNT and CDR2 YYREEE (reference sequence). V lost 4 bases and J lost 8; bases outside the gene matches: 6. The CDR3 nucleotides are TGTGCCAGCAGCCTAGGGACTAGCGGGATTTATGAGCAGTTCTTC. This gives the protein CASSLGTSGIYEQFF.

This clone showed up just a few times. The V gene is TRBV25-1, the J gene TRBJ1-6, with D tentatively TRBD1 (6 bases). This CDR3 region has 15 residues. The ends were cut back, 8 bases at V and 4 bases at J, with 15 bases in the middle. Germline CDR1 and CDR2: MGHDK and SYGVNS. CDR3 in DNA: TGTGCCAGCGGACCGACAGGCCATTATAATTCACCCCTCCACTTT. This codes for CASGPTGHYNSPLHF.

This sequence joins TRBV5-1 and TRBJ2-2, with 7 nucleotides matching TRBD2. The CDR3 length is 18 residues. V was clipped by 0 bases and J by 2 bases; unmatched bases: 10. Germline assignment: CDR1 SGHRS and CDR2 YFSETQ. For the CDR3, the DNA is TGCGCCAGCAGCTTGGGTAGTGGGACTAACTACAACACCGGGGAGCTGTTTTTT. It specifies CASSLGSGTNYNTGELFF.

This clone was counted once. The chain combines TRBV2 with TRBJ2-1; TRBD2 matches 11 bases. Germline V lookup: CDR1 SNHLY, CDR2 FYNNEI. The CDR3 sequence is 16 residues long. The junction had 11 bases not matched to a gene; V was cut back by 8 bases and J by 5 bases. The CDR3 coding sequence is TGTGCCAGCCGACCCCCACCGGGACTAGCGGACAATGAGCAGTTCTTC. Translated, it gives CASRPPPGLADNEQFF. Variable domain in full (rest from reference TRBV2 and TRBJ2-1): EPEVTQTPSHQVTQMGQEVILRCVPISNHLYFYWYRQILGQKVEFLVSFYNNEISEKSEIFDDQFSVERPDGSNFTLKIRSTKLEDSAMYFCASRPPPGLADNEQFFGPGTRLTVL.

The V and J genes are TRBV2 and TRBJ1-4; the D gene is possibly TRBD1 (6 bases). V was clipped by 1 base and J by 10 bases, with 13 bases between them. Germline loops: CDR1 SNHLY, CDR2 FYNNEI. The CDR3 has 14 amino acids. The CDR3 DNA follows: TGTGCCAGCAGTGAAGGCACGGCCAGGGGAAAACTGTTTTTT. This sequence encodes CASSEGTARGKLFF.

CDR3 amino acids: CASKGARGGYGYTF. The CDR3 DNA follows: TGTGCCAGCAAGGGTGCTCGGGGGGGCTATGGCTACACCTTC. The chain uses TRBV9 and TRBJ1-2, with D perhaps matching TRBD1 (5 bases). CDR1 is SGDLS, CDR2 YYNGEE, per germline. V shed 6 bases and J shed 4 bases, with 16 bases lying between them. The CDR3 extends over 14 amino acids.

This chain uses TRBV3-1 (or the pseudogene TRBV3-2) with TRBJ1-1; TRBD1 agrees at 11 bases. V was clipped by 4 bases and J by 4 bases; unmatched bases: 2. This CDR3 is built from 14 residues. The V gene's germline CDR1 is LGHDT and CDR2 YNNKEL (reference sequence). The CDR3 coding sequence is TGTGCCAGCAGCCGAGGGACAGGGGGCACTGAAGCTTTCTTT. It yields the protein CASSRGTGGTEAFF.

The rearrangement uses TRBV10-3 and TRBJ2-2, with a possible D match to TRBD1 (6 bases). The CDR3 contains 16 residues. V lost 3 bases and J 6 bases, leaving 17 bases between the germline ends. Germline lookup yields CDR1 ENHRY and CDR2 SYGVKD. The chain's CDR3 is CAISDTGMGGAGELFF. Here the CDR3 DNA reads TGTGCCATCAGTGACACAGGGATGGGTGGGGCCGGGGAGCTGTTTTTT.

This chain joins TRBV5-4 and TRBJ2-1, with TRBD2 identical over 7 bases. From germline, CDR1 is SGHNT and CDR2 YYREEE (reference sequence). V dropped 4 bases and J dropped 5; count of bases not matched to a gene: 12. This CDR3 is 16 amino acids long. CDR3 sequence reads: CASSLPGRAGHNEQFF. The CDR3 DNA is TGTGCCAGCAGCCTTCCGGGGAGGGCCGGGCACAATGAGCAGTTCTTC.

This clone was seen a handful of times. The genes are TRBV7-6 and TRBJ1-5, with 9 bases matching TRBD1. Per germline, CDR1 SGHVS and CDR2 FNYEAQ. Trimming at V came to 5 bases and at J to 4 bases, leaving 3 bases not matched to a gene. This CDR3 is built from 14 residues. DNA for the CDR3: TGTGCCAGCAGCCACGGACAGGGGAATCAGCCCCAGCATTTT. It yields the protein CASSHGQGNQPQHF.

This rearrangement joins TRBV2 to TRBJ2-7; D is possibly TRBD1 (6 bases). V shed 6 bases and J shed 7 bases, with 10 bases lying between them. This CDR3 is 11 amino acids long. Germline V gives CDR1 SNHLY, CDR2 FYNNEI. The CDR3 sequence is CASRQGREQYF. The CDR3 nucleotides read TGTGCCAGCAGACAGGGCCGGGAGCAGTACTTC.

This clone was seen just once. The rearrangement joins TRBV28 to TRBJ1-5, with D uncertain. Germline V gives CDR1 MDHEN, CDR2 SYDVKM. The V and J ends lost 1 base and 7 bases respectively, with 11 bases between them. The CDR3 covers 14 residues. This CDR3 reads CASSLSGLGQPQHF. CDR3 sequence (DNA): TGTGCCAGCAGTTTATCGGGGTTAGGGCAGCCCCAGCATTTT.

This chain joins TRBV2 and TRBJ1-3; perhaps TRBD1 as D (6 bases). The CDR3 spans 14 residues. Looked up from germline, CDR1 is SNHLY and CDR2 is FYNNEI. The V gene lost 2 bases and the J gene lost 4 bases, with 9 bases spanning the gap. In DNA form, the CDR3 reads TGTGCCAGCAGTGAACAGGGGTACGGAAACACCATATATTTT. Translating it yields CASSEQGYGNTIYF.

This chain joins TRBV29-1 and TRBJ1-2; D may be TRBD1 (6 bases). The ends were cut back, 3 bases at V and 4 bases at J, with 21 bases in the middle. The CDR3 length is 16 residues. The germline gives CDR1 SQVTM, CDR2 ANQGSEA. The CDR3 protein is CSVDSLFGPTGYGYTF. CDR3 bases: TGCAGCGTTGATTCTTTATTTGGCCCGACAGGCTATGGCTACACCTTC.

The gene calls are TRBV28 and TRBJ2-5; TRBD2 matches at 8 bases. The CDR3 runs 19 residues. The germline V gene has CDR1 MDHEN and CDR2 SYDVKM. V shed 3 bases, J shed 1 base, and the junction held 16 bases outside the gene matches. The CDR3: CASSFSLAEALPGQETQYF. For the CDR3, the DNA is TGTGCCAGCAGTTTCTCACTAGCGGAGGCCCTCCCCGGCCAAGAGACCCAGTACTTC.

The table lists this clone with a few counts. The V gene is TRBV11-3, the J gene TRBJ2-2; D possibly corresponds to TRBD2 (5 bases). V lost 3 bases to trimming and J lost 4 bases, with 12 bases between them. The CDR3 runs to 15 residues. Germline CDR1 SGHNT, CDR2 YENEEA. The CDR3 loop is CASSLERAGTGELFF. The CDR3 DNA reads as TGTGCCAGCAGCTTGGAGAGGGCGGGCACCGGGGAGCTGTTTTTT.

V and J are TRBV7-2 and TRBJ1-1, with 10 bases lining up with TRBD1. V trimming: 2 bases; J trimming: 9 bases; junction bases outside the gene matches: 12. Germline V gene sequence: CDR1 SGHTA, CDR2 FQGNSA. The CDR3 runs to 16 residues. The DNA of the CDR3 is TGTGCCAGCAGCTTAAATTTGGTCGGGACAGGGGTACAAGCTTTCTTT. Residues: CASSLNLVGTGVQAFF.

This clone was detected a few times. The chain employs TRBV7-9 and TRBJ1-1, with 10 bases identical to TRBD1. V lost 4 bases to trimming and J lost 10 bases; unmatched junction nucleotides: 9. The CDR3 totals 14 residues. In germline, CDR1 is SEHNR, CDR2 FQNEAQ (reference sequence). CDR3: CASSWIGQGEGAFF. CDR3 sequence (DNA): TGTGCCAGCAGCTGGATCGGACAGGGGGAGGGAGCTTTCTTT.

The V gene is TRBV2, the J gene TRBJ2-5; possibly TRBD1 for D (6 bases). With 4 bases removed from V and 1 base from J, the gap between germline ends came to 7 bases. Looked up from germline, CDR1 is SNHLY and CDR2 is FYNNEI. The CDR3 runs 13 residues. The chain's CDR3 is CASSGTAQETQYF. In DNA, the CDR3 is TGTGCCAGCAGTGGGACAGCCCAAGAGACCCAGTACTTC.

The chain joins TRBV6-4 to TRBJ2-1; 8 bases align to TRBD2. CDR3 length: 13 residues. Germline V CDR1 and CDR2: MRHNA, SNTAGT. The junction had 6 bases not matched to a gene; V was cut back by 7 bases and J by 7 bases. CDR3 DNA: TGTGCCAGCATGGAACGGGAGGGGAATGAGCAGTTCTTC. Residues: CASMEREGNEQFF.

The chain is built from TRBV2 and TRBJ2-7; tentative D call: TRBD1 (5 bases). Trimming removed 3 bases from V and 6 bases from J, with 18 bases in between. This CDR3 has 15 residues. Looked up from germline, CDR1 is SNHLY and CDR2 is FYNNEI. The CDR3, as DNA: TGTGCCAGCAGTGACCGTAATGGGGCTTGGGGCGAGCAGTACTTC. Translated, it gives CASSDRNGAWGEQYF.

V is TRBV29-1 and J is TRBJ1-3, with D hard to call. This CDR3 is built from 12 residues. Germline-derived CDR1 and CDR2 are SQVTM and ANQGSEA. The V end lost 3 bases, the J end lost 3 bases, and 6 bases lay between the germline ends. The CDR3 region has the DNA TGCAGCGTTGAGAGGGATGGAAACACCATATATTTT. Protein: CSVERDGNTIYF.

The DNA of the CDR3 is TGTGCCAGCAGCAAGGGGATGTACGAGCAGTACTTC. Encoded protein: CASSKGMYEQYF. The chain carries TRBV12-3 or TRBV12-4 and TRBJ2-7, with a weak D call TRBD1 (5 bases). The CDR3 covers 12 residues. V lost 6 bases and J lost 4, with 10 bases in between.

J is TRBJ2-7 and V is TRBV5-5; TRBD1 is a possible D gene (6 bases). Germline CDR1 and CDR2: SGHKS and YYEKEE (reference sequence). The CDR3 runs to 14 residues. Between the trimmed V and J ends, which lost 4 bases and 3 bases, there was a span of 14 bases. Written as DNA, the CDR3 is TGTGCCAGCAGCCGTCAGGACAGATTCTACGAGCAGTACTTC. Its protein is CASSRQDRFYEQYF.

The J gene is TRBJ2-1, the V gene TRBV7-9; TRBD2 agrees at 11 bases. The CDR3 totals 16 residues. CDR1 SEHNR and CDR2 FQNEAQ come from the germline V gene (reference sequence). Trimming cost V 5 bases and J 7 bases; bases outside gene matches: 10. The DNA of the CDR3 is TGTGCCAGCAGCCGTAGCGGGAGGGCCATGGTAAATGAGCAGTTCTTC. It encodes CASSRSGRAMVNEQFF.

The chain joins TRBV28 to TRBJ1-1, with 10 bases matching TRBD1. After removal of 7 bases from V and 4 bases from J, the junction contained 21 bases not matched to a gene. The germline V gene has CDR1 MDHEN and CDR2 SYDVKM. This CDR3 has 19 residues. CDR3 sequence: CASKLRQGATRGFLTEAFF. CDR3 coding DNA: TGTGCCAGCAAGCTTCGACAGGGGGCGACGAGAGGTTTTCTCACTGAAGCTTTCTTT.

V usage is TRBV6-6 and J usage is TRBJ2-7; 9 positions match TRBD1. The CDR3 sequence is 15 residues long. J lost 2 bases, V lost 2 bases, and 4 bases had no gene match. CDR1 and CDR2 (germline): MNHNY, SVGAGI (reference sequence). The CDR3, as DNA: TGTGCCAGCAGTTACGGGACAGGGAAAGCCTACGAGCAGTACTTC. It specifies CASSYGTGKAYEQYF.

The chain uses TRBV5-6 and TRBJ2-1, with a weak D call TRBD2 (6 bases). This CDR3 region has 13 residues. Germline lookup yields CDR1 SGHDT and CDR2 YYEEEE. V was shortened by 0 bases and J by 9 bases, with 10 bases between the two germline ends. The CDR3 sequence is CASSLVAGFEQFF. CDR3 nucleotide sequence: TGTGCCAGCAGCTTGGTTGCGGGGTTTGAGCAGTTCTTC.

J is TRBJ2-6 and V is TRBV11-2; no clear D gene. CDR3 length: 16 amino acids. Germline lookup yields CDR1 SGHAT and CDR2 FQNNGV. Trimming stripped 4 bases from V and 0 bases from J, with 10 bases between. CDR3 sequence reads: CASSSISNSGANVLTF. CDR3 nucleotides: TGTGCCAGCAGCTCAATTTCCAACTCTGGGGCCAACGTCCTGACTTTC.

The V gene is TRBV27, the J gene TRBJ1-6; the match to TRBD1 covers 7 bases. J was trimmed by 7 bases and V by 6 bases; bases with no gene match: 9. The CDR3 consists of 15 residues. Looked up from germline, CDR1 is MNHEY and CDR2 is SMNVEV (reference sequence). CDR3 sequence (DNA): TGTGCCAGCAGACCGCGACAGGGTCAGAATTCACCCCTCCACTTT. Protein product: CASRPRQGQNSPLHF.